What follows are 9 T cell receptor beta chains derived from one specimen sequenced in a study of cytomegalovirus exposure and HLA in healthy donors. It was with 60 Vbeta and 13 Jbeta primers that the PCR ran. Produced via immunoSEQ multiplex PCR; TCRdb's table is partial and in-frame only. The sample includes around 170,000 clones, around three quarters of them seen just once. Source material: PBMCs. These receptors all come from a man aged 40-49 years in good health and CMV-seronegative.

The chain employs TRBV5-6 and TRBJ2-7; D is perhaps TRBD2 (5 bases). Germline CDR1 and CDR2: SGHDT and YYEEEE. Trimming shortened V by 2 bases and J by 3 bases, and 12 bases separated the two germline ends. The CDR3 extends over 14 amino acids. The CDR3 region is CASSFSGKGYEQYF. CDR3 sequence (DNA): TGTGCCAGCAGCTTCTCGGGGAAGGGCTACGAGCAGTACTTC.

CDR3 loop: CASTQAGVETQYF. CDR3 DNA: TGTGCCAGCACCCAGGCGGGGGTCGAGACCCAGTACTTC. The chain links TRBV6-6 to TRBJ2-5; 7 bases map to TRBD2. Germline V CDR1 and CDR2: MNHNY, SVGAGI (reference sequence). The V segment lost 7 bases and the J segment 5 bases; nucleotides outside the gene matches: 7. The CDR3 sequence is 13 residues long.

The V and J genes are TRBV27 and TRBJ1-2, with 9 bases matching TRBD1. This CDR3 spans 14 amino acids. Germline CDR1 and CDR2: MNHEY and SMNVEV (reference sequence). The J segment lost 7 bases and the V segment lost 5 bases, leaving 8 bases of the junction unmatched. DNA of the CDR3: TGTGCCAGCAGTCCCACAGGGGGCCGAAGTGGCTACACCTTC. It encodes CASSPTGGRSGYTF.

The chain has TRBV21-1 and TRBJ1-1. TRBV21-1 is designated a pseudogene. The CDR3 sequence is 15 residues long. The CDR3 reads CASSKGGVMNTEAFF. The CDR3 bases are TGTGCCAGCAGCAAAGGAGGAGTTATGAACACTGAAGCTTTCTTT.

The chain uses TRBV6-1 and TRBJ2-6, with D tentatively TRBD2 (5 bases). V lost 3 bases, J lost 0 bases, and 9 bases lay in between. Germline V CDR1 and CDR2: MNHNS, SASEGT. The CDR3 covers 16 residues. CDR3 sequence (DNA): TGTGCCAGCAGTGATGACGGAGGCTCTGGGGCCAACGTCCTGACTTTC. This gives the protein CASSDDGGSGANVLTF.

The DNA of the CDR3 is TGTGCCAGCAGTTCTTACCTTAGCGGGAGGGCCGATGAGCAGTTCTTC. Protein product: CASSSYLSGRADEQFF. The rearrangement links TRBV27 to TRBJ2-1; 11 bases map to TRBD2. Germline CDR1 is MNHEY and CDR2 is SMNVEV (reference sequence). After removal of 4 bases from V and 8 bases from J, the junction contained 10 bases not matched to a gene. The CDR3 length is 16 residues.

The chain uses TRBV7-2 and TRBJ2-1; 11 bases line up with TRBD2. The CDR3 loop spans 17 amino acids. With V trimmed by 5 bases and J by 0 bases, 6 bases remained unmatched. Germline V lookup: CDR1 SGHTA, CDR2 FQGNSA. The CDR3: CASSPLGLAVSYNEQFF. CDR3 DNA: TGTGCCAGCAGCCCGCTGGGACTAGCGGTCTCCTACAATGAGCAGTTCTTC.

The CDR3 DNA reads TGTGCCAGCAGTTATGAGGATTCACCCCTCCACTTT. It encodes CASSYEDSPLHF. This chain links TRBV27 with TRBJ1-6; D unresolved. This CDR3 spans 12 amino acids. From germline, CDR1 is MNHEY and CDR2 SMNVEV (reference sequence). Trimming pared 4 bases from V and 8 bases from J, leaving 6 bases between.

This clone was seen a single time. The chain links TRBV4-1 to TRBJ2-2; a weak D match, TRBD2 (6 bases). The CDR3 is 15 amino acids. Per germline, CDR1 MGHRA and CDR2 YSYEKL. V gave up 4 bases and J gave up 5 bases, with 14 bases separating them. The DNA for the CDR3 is TGCGCCAGCAGCCCACGGGACTTCTTTACCGGGGAGCTGTTTTTT. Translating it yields CASSPRDFFTGELFF.